This is a list of T cell receptor beta chains from one sample in a study of blood T cell repertoires in COVID-19. Using immunoSEQ multiplex PCR, the repertoire was profiled, and TCRdb retains in-frame clones only, with some absent. In the table there are a few hundred thousand clones, about 83% of which are singletons. Sequenced input: PBMCs or T cells enriched from blood (not recorded which). All receptors come from a woman in her 40s who had recovered from COVID-19. Both conserved end residues are part of each CDR3. The D gene is left open where the match is weak. Size is stated for part of the rows, as once, few or many counts, or as a class when the clone is expanded.

size	J	D	V	DNA	CDR3
-	TRBJ2-2	TRBD1	TRBV2	TGTGCCTCTGGACAGGGGAACACCGGGGAGCTGTTTTTT	CASGQGNTGELFF
once	TRBJ2-5	-	TRBV5-1	TGCGCCAGCAGCTTGGCCGTCAGAACCTTGAGGGAGACCCAGTACTTC	CASSLAVRTLRETQYF
-	TRBJ1-1	-	TRBV29-1	TGCAGCGTTGAGCACACCTCGAACACTGAAGCTTTCTTT	CSVEHTSNTEAFF
-	TRBJ2-6	TRBD2	TRBV5-1	TGCGCCAGCAGCCCGACTAGCGGCTACTCTGGGGCCAACGTCCTGACTTTC	CASSPTSGYSGANVLTF
-	TRBJ2-3	-	TRBV28	TGTGCCAGCAGTCCATCCACAGGGACGGTGACAGATACGCAGTATTTT	CASSPSTGTVTDTQYF
once	TRBJ2-7	TRBD1	TRBV27	TGTGCCAGCAGTTTATCTACGGGACAGAGAATCTACGAGCAGTACTTC	CASSLSTGQRIYEQYF
-	TRBJ1-1	-	TRBV14	TGTGCCAGCAGCCAAGTATTGAACACTGAAGCTTTCTTT	CASSQVLNTEAFF
-	TRBJ2-1	-	TRBV6-5	TGTGCCAGCAGTTACAGGGGTAGGTCCAACAATGAGCAGTTCTTC	CASSYRGRSNNEQFF
-	TRBJ1-3	-	TRBV29-1	TGCAGCGTTGCCAGCGGTACTGGAAACACCATATATTTT	CSVASGTGNTIYF
-	TRBJ1-2	-	TRBV6-1	TGTGCCAGCAGTGACGTAAGACAGGCGACCCTCGAGGTGGGCACCTTC	CASSDVRQATLEVGTF
-	TRBJ2-1	-	TRBV19	TGTGCCAGTAGTGGGAGAGGCAATGAGCAGTTCTTC	CASSGRGNEQFF
-	TRBJ2-1	TRBD2	TRBV18	TGTGCCAGCTCACCACAGGCTAGCGGGAGGAGGGATGAGCAGTTCTTC	CASSPQASGRRDEQFF
-	TRBJ2-2	-	TRBV24-1	TGTGCCACCAGTGATTTGGGCGGATCCACCGGGGAGCTGTTTTTT	CATSDLGGSTGELFF
few	TRBJ1-5	-	TRBV19	TGTGCCAGTAGGGTAACAGAGTATAGCAATCAGCCCCAGCATTTT	CASRVTEYSNQPQHF
-	TRBJ2-1	-	TRBV30	TGTGCCTGGAGTGTAGGGACAGCGGGTGAGCAGTTCTTC	CAWSVGTAGEQFF
-	TRBJ2-2	TRBD2	TRBV19	TGTGCCAGTAGTATAGATGTCGAGAGCGGGGTAAGCACCGGGGAGCTGTTTTTT	CASSIDVESGVSTGELFF
-	TRBJ2-2	TRBD2	TRBV7-2	TGTGCCAGCAGCTTATTAGCGGGAGACAAGACCGGGGAGCTGTTTTTT	CASSLLAGDKTGELFF
-	TRBJ1-2	-	TRBV2	TGTGCCAGCAGTGAAGCTGGGGCAGCAAGCTATGGCTACACCTTC	CASSEAGAASYGYTF
-	TRBJ1-1	-	TRBV6-5	TGTGCCAGCAGTTACTCCTGGACAGCTATGAACACTGAAGCTTTCTTT	CASSYSWTAMNTEAFF
-	TRBJ1-2	-	TRBV4-3	TGCGCCAGCAGCCAAGATCCCCCCCACAGTCTCACTAACTATGGCTACACCTTC	CASSQDPPHSLTNYGYTF
-	TRBJ2-5	-	TRBV10-3	TGTGCCATCAGTGTCGTCGGGGGATACCAAGAGACCCAGTACTTC	CAISVVGGYQETQYF
-	TRBJ2-7	TRBD1	TRBV11-2	TGTGCCAGCAGCTTAGACCCCGGGACAGGGCTAGCGGAGCAGTACTTC	CASSLDPGTGLAEQYF
-	TRBJ1-1	TRBD1	TRBV5-5	TGTGCCAGCAGTTTCTCGGGGACAGGGGGCACTGAAGCTTTCTTT	CASSFSGTGGTEAFF
-	TRBJ1-1	-	TRBV7-9	TGTGCCAGCAGCTTAGAACAGGTTCGAGAAGCTTTCTTT	CASSLEQVREAFF